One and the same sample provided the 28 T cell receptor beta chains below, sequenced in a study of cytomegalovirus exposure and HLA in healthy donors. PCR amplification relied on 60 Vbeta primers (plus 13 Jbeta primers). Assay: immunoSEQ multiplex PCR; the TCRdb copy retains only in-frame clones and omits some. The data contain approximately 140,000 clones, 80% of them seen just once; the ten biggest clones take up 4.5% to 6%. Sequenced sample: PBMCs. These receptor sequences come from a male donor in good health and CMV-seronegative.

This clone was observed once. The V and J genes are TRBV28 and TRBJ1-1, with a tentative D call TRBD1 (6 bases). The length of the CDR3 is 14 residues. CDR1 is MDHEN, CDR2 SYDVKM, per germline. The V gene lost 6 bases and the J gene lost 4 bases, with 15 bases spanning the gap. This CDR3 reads CASSPGGLGTEAFF. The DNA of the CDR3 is TGTGCCAGCAGCCCGGGGGGGCTCGGCACTGAAGCTTTCTTT. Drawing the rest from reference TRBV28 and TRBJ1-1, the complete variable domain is DVKVTQSSRYLVKRTGEKVFLECVQDMDHENMFWYRQDPGLGLRLIYFSYDVKMKEKGDIPEGYSVSREKKERFSLILESASTNQTSMYLCASSPGGLGTEAFFGQGTRLTVV.

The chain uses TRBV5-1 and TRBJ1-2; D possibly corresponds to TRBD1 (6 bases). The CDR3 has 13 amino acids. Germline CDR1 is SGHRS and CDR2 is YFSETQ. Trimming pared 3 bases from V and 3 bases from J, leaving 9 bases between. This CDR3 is CASSSQGDYGYTF. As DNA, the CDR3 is TGCGCCAGCAGCTCACAGGGCGACTATGGCTACACCTTC.

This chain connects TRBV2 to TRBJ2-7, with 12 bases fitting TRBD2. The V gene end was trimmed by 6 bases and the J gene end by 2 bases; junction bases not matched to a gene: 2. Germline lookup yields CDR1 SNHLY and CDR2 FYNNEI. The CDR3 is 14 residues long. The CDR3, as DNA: TGTGCCAGCAGGACTAGCGGGGGTACCTACGAGCAGTACTTC. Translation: CASRTSGGTYEQYF.

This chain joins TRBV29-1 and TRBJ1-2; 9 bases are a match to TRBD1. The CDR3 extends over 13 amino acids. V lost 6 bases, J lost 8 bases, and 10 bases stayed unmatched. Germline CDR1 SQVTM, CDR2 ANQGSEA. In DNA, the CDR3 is TGCAGCGTGCTCGAACAGGGGGCGCAAGGCTACACCTTC. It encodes CSVLEQGAQGYTF.

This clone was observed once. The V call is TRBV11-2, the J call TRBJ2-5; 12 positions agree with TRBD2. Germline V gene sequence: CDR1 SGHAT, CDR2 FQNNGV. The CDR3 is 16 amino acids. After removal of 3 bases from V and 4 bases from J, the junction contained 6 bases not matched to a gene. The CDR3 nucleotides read TGTGCCAGCAGCTTCCTAGCGGGGGGGCGAACAGAGACCCAGTACTTC. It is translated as CASSFLAGGRTETQYF.

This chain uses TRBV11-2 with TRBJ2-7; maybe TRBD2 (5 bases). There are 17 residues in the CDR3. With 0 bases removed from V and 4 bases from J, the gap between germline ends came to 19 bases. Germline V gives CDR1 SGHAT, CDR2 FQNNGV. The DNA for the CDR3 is TGTGCCAGCAGCTTAGATCGGGAAGGGTCAGAGTTTTACGAGCAGTACTTC. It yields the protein CASSLDREGSEFYEQYF.

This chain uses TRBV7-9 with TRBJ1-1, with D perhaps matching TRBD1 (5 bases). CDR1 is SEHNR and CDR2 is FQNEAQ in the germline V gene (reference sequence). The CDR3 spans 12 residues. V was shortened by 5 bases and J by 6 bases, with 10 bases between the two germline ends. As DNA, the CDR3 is TGTGCCAGCAGCACTGACAGACCTGAAGCTTTCTTT. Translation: CASSTDRPEAFF. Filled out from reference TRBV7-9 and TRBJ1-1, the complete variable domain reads DTGVSQNPRHKITKRGQNVTFRCDPISEHNRLYWYRQTLGQGPEFLTYFQNEAQLEKSRLLSDRFSAERPKGSFSTLEIQRTEQGDSAMYLCASSTDRPEAFFGQGTRLTVV.

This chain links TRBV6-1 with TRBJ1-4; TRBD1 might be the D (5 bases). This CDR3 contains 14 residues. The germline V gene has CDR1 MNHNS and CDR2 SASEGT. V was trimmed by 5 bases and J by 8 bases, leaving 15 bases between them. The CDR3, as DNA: TGTGCCAGCAGTCCTACCGGGACTAGGGAAAAACTGTTTTTT. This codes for CASSPTGTREKLFF.

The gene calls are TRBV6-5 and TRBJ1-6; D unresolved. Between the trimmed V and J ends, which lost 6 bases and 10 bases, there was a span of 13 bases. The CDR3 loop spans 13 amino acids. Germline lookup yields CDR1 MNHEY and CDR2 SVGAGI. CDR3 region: CASSPRPVSPLHF. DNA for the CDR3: TGTGCCAGCAGCCCTCGTCCCGTCTCACCCCTCCACTTT.

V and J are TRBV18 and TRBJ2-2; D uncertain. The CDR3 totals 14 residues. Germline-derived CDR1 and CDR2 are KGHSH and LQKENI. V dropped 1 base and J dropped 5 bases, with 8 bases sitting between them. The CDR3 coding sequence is TGTGCCAGCTCACCACTTGGGCAGACCGGGGAGCTGTTTTTT. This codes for CASSPLGQTGELFF.

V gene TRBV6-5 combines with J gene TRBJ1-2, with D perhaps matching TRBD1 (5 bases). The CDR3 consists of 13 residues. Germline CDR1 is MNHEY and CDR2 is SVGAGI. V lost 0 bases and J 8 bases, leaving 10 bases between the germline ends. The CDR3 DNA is TGTGCCAGCAGTTACTCTCAGGGTGACGGCTACACCTTC. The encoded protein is CASSYSQGDGYTF.

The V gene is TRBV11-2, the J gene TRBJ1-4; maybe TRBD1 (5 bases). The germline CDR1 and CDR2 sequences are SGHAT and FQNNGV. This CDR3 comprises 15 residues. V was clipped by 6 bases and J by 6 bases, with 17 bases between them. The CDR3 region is CASSIRGGGYEKLFF. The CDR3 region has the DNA TGTGCCAGCAGTATAAGGGGCGGGGGGTATGAAAAACTGTTTTTT.

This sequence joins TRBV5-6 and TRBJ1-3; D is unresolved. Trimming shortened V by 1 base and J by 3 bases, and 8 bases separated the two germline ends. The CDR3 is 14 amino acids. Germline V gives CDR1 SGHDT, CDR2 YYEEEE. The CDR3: CASSLYSLGNTIYF. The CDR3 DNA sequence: TGTGCCAGCAGCTTGTATTCACTTGGAAACACCATATATTTT.

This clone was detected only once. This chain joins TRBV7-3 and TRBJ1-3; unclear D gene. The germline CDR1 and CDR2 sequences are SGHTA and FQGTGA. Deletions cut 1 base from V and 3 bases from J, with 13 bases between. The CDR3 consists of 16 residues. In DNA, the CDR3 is TGTGCCAGCAGCTTAAGCGGGCAGGCCCGTGGAAACACCATATATTTT. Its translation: CASSLSGQARGNTIYF.

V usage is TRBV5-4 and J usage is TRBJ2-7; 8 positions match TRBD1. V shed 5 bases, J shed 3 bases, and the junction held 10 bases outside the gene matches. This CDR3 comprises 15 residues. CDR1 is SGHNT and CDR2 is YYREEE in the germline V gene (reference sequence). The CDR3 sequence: CASSSPGGLFYEQYF. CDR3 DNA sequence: TGTGCCAGCAGTTCACCAGGGGGCCTATTCTACGAGCAGTACTTC. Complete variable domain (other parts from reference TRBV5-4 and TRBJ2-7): ETGVTQSPTHLIKTRGQQVTLRCSSQSGHNTVSWYQQALGQGPQFIFQYYREEENGRGNFPPRFSGLQFPNYSSELNVNALELDDSALYLCASSSPGGLFYEQYFGPGTRLTVT.

The CDR3 DNA reads TGTGCCAGCTCACCACAGCGGGAGACCCAGTACTTC. Its translation is CASSPQRETQYF. The V gene is TRBV18, the J gene TRBJ2-5; D is possibly TRBD2 (5 bases). CDR3 length equals 12 residues. Germline CDR1 and CDR2: KGHSH and LQKENI. Trimming shortened V by 1 base and J by 5 bases, and 5 bases separated the two germline ends.

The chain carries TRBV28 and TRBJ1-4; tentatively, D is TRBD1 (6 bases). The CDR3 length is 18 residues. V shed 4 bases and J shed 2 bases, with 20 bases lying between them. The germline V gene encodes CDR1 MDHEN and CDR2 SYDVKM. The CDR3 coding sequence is TGTGCCAGCAGTTCTCGACAGGATACGAAACTGACTAATGAAAAACTGTTTTTT. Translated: CASSSRQDTKLTNEKLFF.

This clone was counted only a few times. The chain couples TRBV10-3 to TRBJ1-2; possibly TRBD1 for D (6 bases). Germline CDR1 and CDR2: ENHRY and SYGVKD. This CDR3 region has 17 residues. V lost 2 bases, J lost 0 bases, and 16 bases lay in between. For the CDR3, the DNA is TGTGCCATCAGTGAGCCCCAAGGACAGTCAGCTAACTATGGCTACACCTTC. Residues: CAISEPQGQSANYGYTF.

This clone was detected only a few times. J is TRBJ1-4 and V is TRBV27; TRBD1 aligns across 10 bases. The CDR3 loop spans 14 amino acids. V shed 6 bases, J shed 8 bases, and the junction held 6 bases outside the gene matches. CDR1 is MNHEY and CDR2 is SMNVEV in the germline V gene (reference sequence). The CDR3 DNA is TGTGCCAGCAGCCAAGCGGGACAGGGGGAAAAACTGTTTTTT. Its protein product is CASSQAGQGEKLFF.

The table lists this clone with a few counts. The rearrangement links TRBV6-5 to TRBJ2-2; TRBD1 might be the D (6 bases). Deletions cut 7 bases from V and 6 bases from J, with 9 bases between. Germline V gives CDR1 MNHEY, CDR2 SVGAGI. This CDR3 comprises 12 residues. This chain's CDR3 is CASKRGSGELFF. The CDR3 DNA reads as TGTGCCAGCAAGAGGGGGTCCGGGGAGCTGTTTTTT.

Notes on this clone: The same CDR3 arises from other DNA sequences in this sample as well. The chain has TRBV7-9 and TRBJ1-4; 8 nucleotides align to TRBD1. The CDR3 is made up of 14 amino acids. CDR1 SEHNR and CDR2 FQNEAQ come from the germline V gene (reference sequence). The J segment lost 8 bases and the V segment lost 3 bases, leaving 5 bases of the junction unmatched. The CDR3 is CASSLTGVGEKLFF. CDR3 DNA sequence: TGTGCCAGCAGCTTGACAGGGGTAGGGGAAAAACTGTTTTTT.

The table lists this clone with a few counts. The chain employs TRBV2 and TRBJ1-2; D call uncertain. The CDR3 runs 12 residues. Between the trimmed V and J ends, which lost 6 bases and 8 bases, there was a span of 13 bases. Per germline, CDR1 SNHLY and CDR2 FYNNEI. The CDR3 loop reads CASSAYARGYTF. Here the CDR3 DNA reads TGTGCCAGCAGCGCGTATGCGAGGGGCTACACCTTC.

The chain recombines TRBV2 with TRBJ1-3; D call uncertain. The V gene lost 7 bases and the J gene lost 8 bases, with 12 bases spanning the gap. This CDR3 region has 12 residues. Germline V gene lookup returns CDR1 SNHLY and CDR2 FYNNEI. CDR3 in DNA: TGTGCCAGCAAGGCGGAACCGGACACCATATATTTT. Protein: CASKAEPDTIYF. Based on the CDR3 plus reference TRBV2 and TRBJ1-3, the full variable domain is EPEVTQTPSHQVTQMGQEVILRCVPISNHLYFYWYRQILGQKVEFLVSFYNNEISEKSEIFDDQFSVERPDGSNFTLKIRSTKLEDSAMYFCASKAEPDTIYFGEGSWLTVV.

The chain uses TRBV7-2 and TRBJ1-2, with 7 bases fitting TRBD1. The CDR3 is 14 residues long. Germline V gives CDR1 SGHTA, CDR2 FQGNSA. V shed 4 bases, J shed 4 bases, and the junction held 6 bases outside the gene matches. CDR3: CASSSSRDSYGYTF. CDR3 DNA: TGTGCCAGCAGCTCTAGTAGGGACAGCTATGGCTACACCTTC.

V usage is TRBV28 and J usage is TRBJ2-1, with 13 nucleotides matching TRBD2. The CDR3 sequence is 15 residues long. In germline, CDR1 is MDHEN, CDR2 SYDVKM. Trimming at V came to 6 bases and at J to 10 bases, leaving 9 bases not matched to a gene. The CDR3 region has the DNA TGTGCCAGCAGACCTGGGACTAGCGGGGCCCGCGAGCAGTTCTTC. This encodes CASRPGTSGAREQFF.

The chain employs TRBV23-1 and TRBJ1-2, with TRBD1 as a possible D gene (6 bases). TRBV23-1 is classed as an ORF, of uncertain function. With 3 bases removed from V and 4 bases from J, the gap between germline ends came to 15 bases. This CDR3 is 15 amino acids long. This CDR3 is CASSHFRTDIYGYTF. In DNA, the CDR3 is TGCGCCAGCAGTCACTTCCGGACAGACATCTATGGCTACACCTTC.

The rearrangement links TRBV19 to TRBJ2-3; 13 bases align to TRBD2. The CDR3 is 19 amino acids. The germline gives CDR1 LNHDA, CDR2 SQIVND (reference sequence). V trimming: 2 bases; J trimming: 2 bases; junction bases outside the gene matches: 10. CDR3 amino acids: CASSIKGTSGVWNTDTQYF. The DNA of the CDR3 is TGTGCCAGTAGTATAAAAGGGACTAGCGGGGTTTGGAACACAGATACGCAGTATTTT. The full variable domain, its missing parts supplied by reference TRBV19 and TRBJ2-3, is DGGITQSPKYLFRKEGQNVTLSCEQNLNHDAMYWYRQDPGQGLRLIYYSQIVNDFQKGDIAEGYSVSREKKESFPLTVTSAQKNPTAFYLCASSIKGTSGVWNTDTQYFGPGTRLTVL.

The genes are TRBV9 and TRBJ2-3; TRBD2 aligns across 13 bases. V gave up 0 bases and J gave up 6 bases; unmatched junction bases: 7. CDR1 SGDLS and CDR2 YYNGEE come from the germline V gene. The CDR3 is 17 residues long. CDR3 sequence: CASSVGLAGGSYDTQYF. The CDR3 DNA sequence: TGTGCCAGCAGCGTAGGACTAGCGGGGGGCTCGTACGATACGCAGTATTTT.